One and the same sample provided the 21 T cell receptor beta chains below, sequenced in a study of cytotoxic CD8 clonotypes in ibrutinib-treated CLL. Sequenced by immunoSEQ multiplex PCR; TCRdb stores in-frame clones only, minus some. In the table there are about 50,000 clones, around half of which are singletons. The sequenced sample was PBMCs, obtained after 12 months of ibrutinib treatment. The origin of the receptors is a human donor with chronic lymphocytic leukemia.

This chain links TRBV7-2 with TRBJ2-7; D is ambiguous. CDR1 is SGHTA and CDR2 is FQGNSA in the germline V gene. There are 15 residues in the CDR3. V was trimmed by 1 base and J by 1 base, leaving 11 bases between them. This chain's CDR3 is CASSLESHASYEQYF. The DNA for the CDR3 is TGTGCCAGCAGCTTAGAATCCCATGCGTCCTACGAGCAGTACTTC.

This clone appeared a few times. This chain joins TRBV28 and TRBJ1-2; 8 bases map to TRBD1. The CDR3 covers 13 residues. Trimming at V came to 6 bases and at J to 4 bases, leaving 4 bases not matched to a gene. CDR1 is MDHEN, CDR2 SYDVKM, per germline. The CDR3 DNA sequence: TGTGCCAGCAGGAGGGGACAGGCCTATGGCTACACCTTC. This sequence encodes CASRRGQAYGYTF.

The sample holds many counts of this clone. This sequence joins TRBV6-1 and TRBJ1-4; D not resolved. CDR1 MNHNS and CDR2 SASEGT come from the germline V gene. The CDR3 covers 14 residues. The V gene lost 7 bases and the J gene lost 5 bases, with 14 bases spanning the gap. The DNA of the CDR3 is TGTGCCAGCATGAGGAACGGACGGAATGAAAAACTGTTTTTT. It encodes CASMRNGRNEKLFF.

The chain combines TRBV2 with TRBJ2-7, with 10 bases fitting TRBD1. This CDR3 spans 13 amino acids. The germline V gene has CDR1 SNHLY and CDR2 FYNNEI. J was trimmed by 6 bases and V by 7 bases; bases with no gene match: 6. In DNA, the CDR3 is TGTGCCAGCACCGGGACAGGGGTCTTCGAGCAGTACTTC. This codes for CASTGTGVFEQYF.

The rearrangement links TRBV4-1 to TRBJ2-5; 7 bases are a match to TRBD2. Trimming removed 0 bases from V and 2 bases from J; junction bases left unmatched: 18. Germline V gives CDR1 MGHRA, CDR2 YSYEKL. The CDR3 sequence is 20 residues long. This CDR3 reads CASSQEWGMEGGSRQETQYF. The CDR3 DNA follows: TGCGCCAGCAGCCAAGAATGGGGCATGGAGGGCGGGAGTAGGCAAGAGACCCAGTACTTC.

The chain combines TRBV7-6 with TRBJ2-7; D is perhaps TRBD1 (5 bases). The V end lost 5 bases, the J end lost 5 bases, and 16 bases lay between the germline ends. The CDR3 loop spans 14 amino acids. The germline CDR1 and CDR2 sequences are SGHVS and FNYEAQ. The CDR3 loop reads CASSPSSRVDEQYF. The CDR3 nucleotides read TGTGCCAGCAGCCCCTCCAGCAGGGTCGACGAGCAGTACTTC.

V usage is TRBV27 and J usage is TRBJ2-3, with 7 nucleotides matching TRBD2. V trimming: 3 bases; J trimming: 8 bases; junction bases outside the gene matches: 5. The CDR3 contains 13 residues. CDR1 is MNHEY, CDR2 SMNVEV, per germline (reference sequence). The CDR3 is CASSLASGSTQYF. CDR3 in DNA: TGTGCCAGCAGTTTGGCTAGCGGATCTACGCAGTATTTT.

The J gene is TRBJ1-5, the V gene TRBV5-6, with 7 positions matching TRBD1. From germline, CDR1 is SGHDT and CDR2 YYEEEE. This CDR3 spans 15 amino acids. V was clipped by 5 bases and J by 0 bases; unmatched bases: 5. The CDR3, as DNA: TGTGCCAGCAGTAGGGGGCTCTTTAGCAATCAGCCCCAGCATTTT. Protein: CASSRGLFSNQPQHF.

Details on this clone: The sample contains more than one DNA sequence encoding this CDR3. V usage is TRBV28 and J usage is TRBJ1-5; D ambiguous. Looked up from germline, CDR1 is MDHEN and CDR2 is SYDVKM. V was pared by 7 bases and J by 0 bases, with 10 bases between. This CDR3 contains 14 residues. CDR3 bases: TGTGCCAGCACCGGAATTTATAGCAATCAGCCCCAGCATTTT. Translated, it gives CASTGIYSNQPQHF.

The rearrangement uses TRBV5-1 and TRBJ2-2; D uncertain. Germline CDR1 and CDR2: SGHRS and YFSETQ. This CDR3 has 16 amino acids. V was cut by 0 bases and J by 2 bases, with 11 bases left in between. The DNA for the CDR3 is TGCGCCAGCAGCTTGGGCCTCAGACCTAACACCGGGGAGCTGTTTTTT. Protein: CASSLGLRPNTGELFF.

V gene TRBV13 combines with J gene TRBJ2-3, with TRBD1 matching over 9 bases. Germline-derived CDR1 and CDR2 are PRHDT and FYEKMQ (reference sequence). The CDR3 covers 18 residues. V lost 3 bases and J lost 0; bases outside the gene matches: 10. For the CDR3, the DNA is TGTGCCAGCAGCTTTGGGGAGGACAGGGGTCCTAGCACAGATACGCAGTATTTT. This codes for CASSFGEDRGPSTDTQYF. The full variable domain, rest sourced from reference TRBV13 and TRBJ2-3, is AAGVIQSPRHLIKEKRETATLKCYPIPRHDTVYWYQQGPGQDPQFLISFYEKMQSDKGSIPDRFSAQQFSDYHSELNMSSLELGDSALYFCASSFGEDRGPSTDTQYFGPGTRLTVL.

This clone appeared a few times. The genes are TRBV7-3 and TRBJ2-1, with TRBD2 matching over 9 bases. From germline, CDR1 is SGHTA and CDR2 FQGTGA. J gave up 7 bases and V 3 bases, and 10 bases lay outside the gene matches. The CDR3 is 16 residues long. The CDR3, as DNA: TGTGCCAGCAGCTTCTCTCGGGTAGCGGGAGCTAATGAGCAGTTCTTC. Its translation: CASSFSRVAGANEQFF.

This chain connects TRBV4-1 to TRBJ2-7; D call uncertain. Trimming stripped 0 bases from V and 6 bases from J, with 9 bases between. Germline V gene sequence: CDR1 MGHRA, CDR2 YSYEKL. CDR3 length: 13 amino acids. CDR3 DNA: TGCGCCAGCAGCCAAGAAATAGGTGCCGAGCAGTACTTC. Its protein is CASSQEIGAEQYF.

The sample holds a few counts of this clone. The CDR3 nucleotides read TGCAGCGGCGTAACGGGGGCGGGTCAGCCCCAGCATTTT. Translated: CSGVTGAGQPQHF. The V gene is TRBV29-1, the J gene TRBJ1-5; D possibly corresponds to TRBD1 (6 bases). Trimming took 7 bases from V and 6 from J, leaving 16 bases between them. This CDR3 is built from 13 residues. The germline CDR1 and CDR2 sequences are SQVTM and ANQGSEA. Looking up the rest from reference TRBV29-1 and TRBJ1-5 gives the full variable domain: SAVISQKPSRDICQRGTSLTIQCQVDSQVTMMFWYRQQPGQSLTLIATANQGSEATYESGFVIDKFPISRPNLTFSTLTVSNMSPEDSSIYLCSGVTGAGQPQHFGDGTRLSIL.

Here the CDR3 DNA reads TGTGCCAGCAGTTTATACAGGGAACCCACTGAAGCTTTCTTT. This encodes CASSLYREPTEAFF. The rearrangement uses TRBV27 and TRBJ1-1, with a weak D call TRBD1 (6 bases). Germline CDR1 and CDR2: MNHEY and SMNVEV (reference sequence). The V end lost 1 base, the J end lost 4 bases, and 10 bases lay between the germline ends. CDR3 length: 14 residues.

This clone has a count of ten or more. The chain employs TRBV7-2 and TRBJ2-2; the D gene could be TRBD1 or TRBD2 (5 bases each). From germline, CDR1 is SGHTA and CDR2 FQGNSA. V was clipped by 2 bases and J by 7 bases, with 8 bases between them. This CDR3 is 13 amino acids long. CDR3 sequence (DNA): TGTGCCAGCAGCTTATGGGGGTACGGGGAGCTGTTTTTT. Its protein product is CASSLWGYGELFF.

The chain combines TRBV5-1 with TRBJ2-5, with TRBD2 identical over 13 bases. The CDR3 runs to 18 residues. The germline V gene encodes CDR1 SGHRS and CDR2 YFSETQ. V dropped 0 bases and J dropped 4; count of bases not matched to a gene: 9. The CDR3 here is CASSLGPGLAGKAETQYF. CDR3 in DNA: TGCGCCAGCAGCTTGGGGCCGGGACTAGCGGGAAAGGCAGAGACCCAGTACTTC.

The chain couples TRBV10-3 to TRBJ2-5; 10 bases are a match to TRBD1. CDR1 ENHRY and CDR2 SYGVKD come from the germline V gene. The CDR3 length is 16 residues. V lost 4 bases, J lost 5 bases, and 10 bases stayed unmatched. The CDR3 DNA reads TGTGCCATCAGTGCCTCCGGGACAGGGGTGGAGGAGACCCAGTACTTC. Its translation: CAISASGTGVEETQYF.

The J gene is TRBJ2-2, the V gene TRBV2, with TRBD1 matching 7 bases. Trimming took 8 bases from V and 3 from J; bases not matched to a gene: 6. This CDR3 has 14 residues. CDR1 is SNHLY and CDR2 is FYNNEI in the germline V gene. Here the CDR3 DNA reads TGTGCCAGCGTAGGGACAGCATACACCGGGGAGCTGTTTTTT. Translation: CASVGTAYTGELFF.

The V gene is TRBV5-1, the J gene TRBJ2-7, with 12 bases that match TRBD2. V lost 4 bases to trimming and J lost 3 bases; unmatched junction nucleotides: 14. The CDR3 runs 18 residues. Looked up from germline, CDR1 is SGHRS and CDR2 is YFSETQ. This CDR3 reads CASSVQGLAGFTGYEQYF. DNA for the CDR3: TGCGCCAGCAGCGTCCAGGGACTAGCGGGCTTTACTGGCTACGAGCAGTACTTC.

The V and J genes are TRBV4-1 and TRBJ1-1, with 7 nucleotides matching TRBD1. J gave up 0 bases and V 1 base, and 2 bases lay outside the gene matches. The CDR3 spans 15 residues. Germline V gene lookup returns CDR1 MGHRA and CDR2 YSYEKL. CDR3 DNA: TGCGCCAGCAGCCAAGGGGACAGAATGAACACTGAAGCTTTCTTT. Protein sequence: CASSQGDRMNTEAFF.